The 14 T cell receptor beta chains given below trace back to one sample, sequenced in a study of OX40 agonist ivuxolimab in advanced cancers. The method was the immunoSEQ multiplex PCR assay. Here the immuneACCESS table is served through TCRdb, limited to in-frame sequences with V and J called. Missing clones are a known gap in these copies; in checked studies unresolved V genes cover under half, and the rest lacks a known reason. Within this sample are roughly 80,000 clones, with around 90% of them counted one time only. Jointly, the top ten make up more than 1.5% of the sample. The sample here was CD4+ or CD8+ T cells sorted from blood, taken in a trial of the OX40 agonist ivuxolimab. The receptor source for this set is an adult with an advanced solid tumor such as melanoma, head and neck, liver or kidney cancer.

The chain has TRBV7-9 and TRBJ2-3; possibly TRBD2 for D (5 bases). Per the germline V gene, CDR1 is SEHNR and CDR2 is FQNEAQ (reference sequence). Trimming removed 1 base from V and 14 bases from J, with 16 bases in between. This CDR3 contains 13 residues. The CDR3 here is CASSLVTDWPPYF. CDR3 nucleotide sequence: TGTGCCAGCAGCTTAGTTACGGACTGGCCGCCGTATTTT.

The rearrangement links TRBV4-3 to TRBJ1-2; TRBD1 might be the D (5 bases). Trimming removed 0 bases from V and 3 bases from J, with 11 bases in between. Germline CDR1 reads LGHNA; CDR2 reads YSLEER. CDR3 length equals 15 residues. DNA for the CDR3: TGCGCCAGCAGCCAAGATAGGGCGGGGGACTATGGCTACACCTTC. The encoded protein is CASSQDRAGDYGYTF.

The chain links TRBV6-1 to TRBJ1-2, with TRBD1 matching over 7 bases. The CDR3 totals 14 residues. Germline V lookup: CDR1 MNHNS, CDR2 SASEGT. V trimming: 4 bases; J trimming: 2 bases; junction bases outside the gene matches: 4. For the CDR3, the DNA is TGTGCCAGCAGTGGACAGGGAAAGAACTATGGCTACACCTTC. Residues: CASSGQGKNYGYTF.

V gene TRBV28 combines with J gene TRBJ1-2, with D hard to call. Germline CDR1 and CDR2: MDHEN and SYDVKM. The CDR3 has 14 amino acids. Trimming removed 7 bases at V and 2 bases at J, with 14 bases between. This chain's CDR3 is CASTSLAVNYGYTF. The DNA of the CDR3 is TGTGCCAGCACCTCGCTAGCGGTAAACTATGGCTACACCTTC.

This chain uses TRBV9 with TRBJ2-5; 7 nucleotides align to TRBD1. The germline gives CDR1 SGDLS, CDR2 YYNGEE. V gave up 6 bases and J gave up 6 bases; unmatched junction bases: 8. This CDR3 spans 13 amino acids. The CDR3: CASTRDRGQTQYF. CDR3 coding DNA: TGTGCCAGCACCCGGGACAGAGGTCAGACCCAGTACTTC.

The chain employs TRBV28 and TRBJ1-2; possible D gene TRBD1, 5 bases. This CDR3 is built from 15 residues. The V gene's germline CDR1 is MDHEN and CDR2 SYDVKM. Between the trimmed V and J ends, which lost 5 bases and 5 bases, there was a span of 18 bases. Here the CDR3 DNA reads TGTGCCAGCAGTCCCCCCGGGACCGAGCATTATGGCTACACCTTC. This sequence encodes CASSPPGTEHYGYTF.

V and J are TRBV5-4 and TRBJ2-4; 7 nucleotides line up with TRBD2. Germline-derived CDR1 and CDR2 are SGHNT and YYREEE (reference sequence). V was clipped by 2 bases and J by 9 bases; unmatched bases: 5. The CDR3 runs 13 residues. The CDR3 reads CASSLAGRGIQYF. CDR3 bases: TGTGCCAGCAGCTTAGCGGGGCGGGGCATTCAGTACTTC.

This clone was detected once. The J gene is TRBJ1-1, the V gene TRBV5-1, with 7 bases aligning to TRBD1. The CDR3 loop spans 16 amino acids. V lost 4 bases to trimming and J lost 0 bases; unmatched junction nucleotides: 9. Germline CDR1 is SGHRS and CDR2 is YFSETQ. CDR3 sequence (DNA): TGCGCCAGCAGCATCGACAGGGCCTTAATGAACACTGAAGCTTTCTTT. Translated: CASSIDRALMNTEAFF.

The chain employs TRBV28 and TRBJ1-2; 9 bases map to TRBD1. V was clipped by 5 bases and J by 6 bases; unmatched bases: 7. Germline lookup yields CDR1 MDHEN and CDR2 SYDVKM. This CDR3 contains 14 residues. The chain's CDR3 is CASSGWTGDNGYTF. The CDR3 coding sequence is TGTGCCAGCAGTGGGTGGACAGGGGATAATGGCTACACCTTC.

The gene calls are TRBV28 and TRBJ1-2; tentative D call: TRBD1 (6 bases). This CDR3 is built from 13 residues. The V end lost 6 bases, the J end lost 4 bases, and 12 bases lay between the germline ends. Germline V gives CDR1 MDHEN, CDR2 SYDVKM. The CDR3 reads CASRLDRIYGYTF. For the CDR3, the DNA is TGTGCCAGCAGGCTAGACAGGATCTATGGCTACACCTTC.

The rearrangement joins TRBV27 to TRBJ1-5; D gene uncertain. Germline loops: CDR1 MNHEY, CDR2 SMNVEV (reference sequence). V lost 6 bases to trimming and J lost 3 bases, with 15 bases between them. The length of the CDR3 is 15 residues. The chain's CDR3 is CASRGRGGFNQPQHF. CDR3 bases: TGTGCCAGCAGGGGTCGCGGTGGGTTCAATCAGCCCCAGCATTTT.

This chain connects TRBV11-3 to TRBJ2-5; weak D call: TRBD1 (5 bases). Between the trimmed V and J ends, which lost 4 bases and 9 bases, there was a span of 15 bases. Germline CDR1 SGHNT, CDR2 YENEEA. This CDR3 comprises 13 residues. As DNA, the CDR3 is TGTGCCAGCAGCTCGGGCGCCGCCAGGGCCCAGTACTTC. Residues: CASSSGAARAQYF. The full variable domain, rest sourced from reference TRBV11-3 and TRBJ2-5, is EAGVVQSPRYKIIEKKQPVAFWCNPISGHNTLYWYLQNLGQGPELLIRYENEEAVDDSQLPKDRFSAERLKGVDSTLKIQPAELGDSAVYLCASSSGAARAQYFGPGTRLLVL.

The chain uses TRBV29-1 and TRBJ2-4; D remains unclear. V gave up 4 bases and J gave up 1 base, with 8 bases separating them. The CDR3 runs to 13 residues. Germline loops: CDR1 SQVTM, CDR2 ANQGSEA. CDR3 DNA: TGCAGCGTTGGGGGTCAGGCCAAAAACATTCAGTACTTC. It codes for CSVGGQAKNIQYF.

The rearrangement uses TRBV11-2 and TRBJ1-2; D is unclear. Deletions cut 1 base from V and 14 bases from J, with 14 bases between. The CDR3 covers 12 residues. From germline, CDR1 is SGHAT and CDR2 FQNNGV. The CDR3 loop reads CASSLGPGSETF. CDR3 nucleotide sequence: TGTGCCAGCAGCTTAGGCCCCGGTAGCGAGACCTTC. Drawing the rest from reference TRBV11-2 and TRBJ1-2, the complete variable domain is EAGVAQSPRYKIIEKRQSVAFWCNPISGHATLYWYQQILGQGPKLLIQFQNNGVVDDSQLPKDRFSAERLKGVDSTLKIQPAKLEDSAVYLCASSLGPGSETFGSGTRLTVV.